The 11 T cell receptor beta chains given below trace back to one sample, sequenced in a study of response to subunit inactivated influenza vaccine. Each CDR3 protein gets one entry after TCRdb re-called the RT-PCR reads with MiXCR. This table holds around 540,000 distinct CDR3 sequences, about 10% found once. The source was PBMCs from blood, collected on the day of vaccination. These receptors were obtained from a man aged 45 to 65 who received an inactivated influenza vaccine.

This clonotype was recorded many times. V gene TRBV12-3 or TRBV12-4 combines with J gene TRBJ2-1; 8 bases agree with TRBD2. CDR3 length: 14 amino acids. The V and J ends lost 3 bases and 7 bases, in that order; junction bases with no gene match: 5. CDR3 in DNA: TGTGCCAGCAGTTTGAGCGGGAGTAGGAATGAGCAGTTCTTC. It encodes CASSLSGSRNEQFF.

The V gene is TRBV4-2, the J gene TRBJ2-3; 11 nucleotides align to TRBD2. CDR1 and CDR2 from the germline V gene are LGHNA and YNFKEQ. J gave up 4 bases and V 4 bases, and 10 bases lay outside the gene matches. The CDR3 sequence is 17 residues long. The CDR3 DNA reads TGTGCCAGCAGCCCCTCCGGTAGCGGGGGGGCCGCAGATACGCAGTATTTT. This gives the protein CASSPSGSGGAADTQYF.

This clonotype showed up just a few times. The chain recombines TRBV5-1 with TRBJ2-7, with D tentatively TRBD2 (6 bases). The CDR3 is 15 residues long. Trimming removed 2 bases at V and 0 bases at J, with 12 bases between. Per germline, CDR1 SGHRS and CDR2 YFSETQ. This CDR3 is CASSLRAGSSYEQYF. CDR3 in DNA: TGCGCCAGCAGCTTACGTGCGGGGAGCTCCTACGAGCAGTACTTC.

The rearrangement links TRBV6-5 to TRBJ2-5, with TRBD2 matching over 8 bases. Trimming at V came to 0 bases and at J to 1 base, leaving 10 bases not matched to a gene. This CDR3 has 18 residues. Germline V gives CDR1 MNHEY, CDR2 SVGAGI. The CDR3 DNA reads TGTGCCAGCAGTTACTCGTCAAGAAGCGGGGGCCTCCAAGAGACCCAGTACTTC. This sequence encodes CASSYSSRSGGLQETQYF.

This chain joins TRBV5-6 and TRBJ1-5; TRBD1 might be the D (5 bases). Germline values: CDR1 SGHDT, CDR2 YYEEEE. The CDR3 contains 14 residues. Trimming cost V 1 base and J 5 bases, with 10 bases left between them. The CDR3 loop reads CASSLYQGDQPQHF. CDR3 sequence (DNA): TGTGCCAGCAGCTTGTATCAGGGCGATCAGCCCCAGCATTTT.

The chain links TRBV5-5 to TRBJ2-5; D possibly corresponds to TRBD1 (6 bases). V was shortened by 1 base and J by 9 bases, with 13 bases between the two germline ends. The CDR3 length is 13 residues. Germline V CDR1 and CDR2: SGHKS, YYEKEE (reference sequence). This CDR3 reads CASSLRDPGAQYF. The CDR3 DNA sequence: TGTGCCAGCAGCTTGAGGGACCCAGGGGCCCAGTACTTC.

This chain connects TRBV27 to TRBJ2-3; perhaps TRBD2 as D (5 bases). Germline CDR1 MNHEY, CDR2 SMNVEV (reference sequence). This CDR3 spans 15 amino acids. The V gene lost 2 bases and the J gene lost 1 base, with 10 bases spanning the gap. CDR3 sequence reads: CASSLSPGGTDTQYF. The CDR3 DNA follows: TGTGCCAGCAGTTTAAGCCCCGGGGGCACAGATACGCAGTATTTT.

The CDR3 DNA reads as TGTGCCAGCAGTGACCTGCCCGGGACTAGCGGGAGTGGTGAGCAGTTCTTC. Residues: CASSDLPGTSGSGEQFF. The V gene is TRBV2, the J gene TRBJ2-1; 14 bases match TRBD2. The CDR3 has 17 residues. Germline-derived CDR1 and CDR2 are SNHLY and FYNNEI. Trimming took 3 bases from V and 9 from J; bases not matched to a gene: 10.

This clonotype was recorded at least ten times. The rearrangement uses TRBV20-1 and TRBJ2-5; D remains unclear. The CDR3 sequence is 14 residues long. The germline V gene has CDR1 DFQATT and CDR2 SNEGSKA (reference sequence). Trimming took 7 bases from V and 5 from J, leaving 20 bases between them. Here the CDR3 reads CSVRGEARLETQYF. CDR3 nucleotide sequence: TGCAGTGTTCGCGGAGAGGCCAGGCTGGAGACCCAGTACTTC.

The chain couples TRBV6-1 to TRBJ2-4; D ambiguous. With 5 bases removed from V and 3 bases from J, the gap between germline ends came to 14 bases. The CDR3 is made up of 15 amino acids. Germline V gene data show CDR1 as MNHNS and CDR2 as SASEGT. The CDR3 DNA sequence: TGTGCCAGCAGTCCGGACCTGTATGGCAAAAACATTCAGTACTTC. This sequence encodes CASSPDLYGKNIQYF.

The sample holds many counts of this clonotype. This rearrangement joins TRBV5-1 to TRBJ2-1; D is undetermined. The germline V gene encodes CDR1 SGHRS and CDR2 YFSETQ. The CDR3 is made up of 14 amino acids. Trimming removed 5 bases at V and 2 bases at J, with 11 bases between. DNA of the CDR3: TGCGCCAGCAGGTTAGATCCCACCTACAATGAGCAGTTCTTC. Its protein is CASRLDPTYNEQFF.